Given below is one TCR beta chain in context. Germline lookup yields CDR1 SGHTA and CDR2 FQGNSA. Trimming took 5 bases from V and 4 from J, leaving 18 bases between them. This CDR3 has 16 residues. This sample is drawn from a study of blood T cell repertoires in COVID-19. Across the whole study: Nucleic acid was either cDNA or gDNA, and it came from T cells, B-cell-depleted T cells, or PBMCs.

Profiling relied on immunoSEQ multiplex PCR, and the TCRdb table lists in-frame clones only, not all of them. This table has about 310,000 clones, 80% to 90% appearing once. The chain links TRBV7-2 to TRBJ2-1, with D possibly being TRBD1 (6 bases). Sequencing input: peripheral blood. The source of this sequence is a woman aged 45-59 years who had recovered from COVID-19. CDR3 sequence (DNA): TGTGCCAGCAGCACCCGGAGGACAGCTATGTACAATGAGCAGTTCTTC. Translating gives CASSTRRTAMYNEQFF.